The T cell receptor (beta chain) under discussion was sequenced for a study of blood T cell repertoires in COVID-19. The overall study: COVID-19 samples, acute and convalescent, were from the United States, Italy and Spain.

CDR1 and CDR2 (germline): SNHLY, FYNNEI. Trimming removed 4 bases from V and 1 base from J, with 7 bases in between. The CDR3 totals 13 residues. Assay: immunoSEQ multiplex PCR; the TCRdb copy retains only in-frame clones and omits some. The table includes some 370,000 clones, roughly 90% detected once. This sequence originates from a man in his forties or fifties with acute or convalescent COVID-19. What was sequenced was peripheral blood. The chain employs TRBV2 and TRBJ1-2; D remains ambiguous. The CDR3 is CASSATGNYGYTF. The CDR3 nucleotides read TGTGCCAGCAGTGCCACGGGTAACTATGGCTACACCTTC.